A selection of T cell receptor beta chains follows, all from one sample in a study of CD8 T cells in ankylosing spondylitis. TCRdb re-derived calls from the 5' RACE reads in MiXCR, one entry per CDR3 protein. The sample lists 400,000 or so distinct CDR3 sequences, more than 25% occurring once. The material sequenced was blood, either unsorted or a sorted T cell fraction (not recorded which). These receptors came from a male donor with ankylosing spondylitis. CDR3s include the opening cysteine and the closing phenylalanine or tryptophan. D genes are given only for firm matches. Some rows have no size entry. The others give once, few or many, or a class for an expanded clone.

j_call: TRBJ2-1
d_call: TRBD1
clone_size: .
cdr3_length: 14
v_call: TRBV27
cdr3_aa: CASSLSGTGGKVFF
cdr3_nt: TGTGCCAGCAGTTTGTCCGGGACAGGGGGGAAGGTTTTCTTC

j_call: TRBJ2-1
d_call: .
clone_size: many
cdr3_length: 15
v_call: TRBV24-1
cdr3_aa: CATTASEGSYNEQFF
cdr3_nt: TGTGCCACCACCGCTTCAGAGGGCTCCTACAATGAGCAGTTCTTC

j_call: TRBJ2-7
d_call: .
clone_size: .
cdr3_length: 15
v_call: TRBV11-2
cdr3_aa: CASSLDLSSSYEQYF
cdr3_nt: TGTGCCAGCAGCTTAGATCTGTCAAGCTCCTACGAGCAGTACTTC

j_call: TRBJ2-3
d_call: TRBD2
clone_size: few
cdr3_length: 16
v_call: TRBV20-1
cdr3_aa: CSAKPLAEVSTDTQYF
cdr3_nt: TGCAGTGCTAAGCCTCTAGCGGAAGTGAGCACAGATACGCAGTATTTT

j_call: TRBJ1-3
d_call: .
clone_size: .
cdr3_length: 14
v_call: TRBV2
cdr3_aa: CASQDSYSGNTIYF
cdr3_nt: TGTGCCAGCCAGGACAGCTACTCTGGAAACACCATATATTTT

j_call: TRBJ2-7
d_call: TRBD1
clone_size: .
cdr3_length: 16
v_call: TRBV11-1
cdr3_aa: CASSYTGTGASYEQYF
cdr3_nt: TGTGCCAGCAGTTACACCGGGACAGGAGCCTCCTACGAGCAGTACTTC

j_call: TRBJ2-3
d_call: TRBD1
clone_size: many
cdr3_length: 15
v_call: TRBV5-1
cdr3_aa: CASTLRTGGTDTQYF
cdr3_nt: TGCGCCAGCACCTTGAGAACAGGGGGCACAGATACGCAGTATTTT

j_call: TRBJ1-3
d_call: .
clone_size: .
cdr3_length: 15
v_call: TRBV5-1
cdr3_aa: CASSPSGPSGNTIYF
cdr3_nt: TGCGCCAGCAGCCCTTCAGGCCCCTCTGGAAACACCATATATTTT

j_call: TRBJ2-3
d_call: TRBD2
clone_size: few
cdr3_length: 16
v_call: TRBV6-1
cdr3_aa: CASSPTGTSGTDTQYF
cdr3_nt: TGTGCCAGCAGTCCAACCGGGACTAGCGGGACAGATACGCAGTATTTT

j_call: TRBJ2-3
d_call: .
clone_size: few
cdr3_length: 15
v_call: TRBV6-1
cdr3_aa: CASRPFGGSTDTQYF
cdr3_nt: TGTGCCAGCAGGCCTTTTGGCGGGAGCACAGATACGCAGTATTTT

j_call: TRBJ2-5
d_call: .
clone_size: .
cdr3_length: 13
v_call: TRBV11-1
cdr3_aa: CASSSTSVGTQYF
cdr3_nt: TGTGCCAGCAGCTCGACGTCCGTTGGGACCCAGTACTTC

j_call: TRBJ2-1
d_call: TRBD2
clone_size: .
cdr3_length: 17
v_call: TRBV7-9
cdr3_aa: CASSIQSRLAGNNEQFF
cdr3_nt: TGTGCCAGCAGCATCCAAAGCCGACTAGCGGGGAACAATGAGCAGTTCTTC

j_call: TRBJ2-2
d_call: .
clone_size: .
cdr3_length: 14
v_call: TRBV5-1
cdr3_aa: CASSVTSPEGELFF
cdr3_nt: TGCGCCAGCAGCGTGACTAGTCCCGAAGGGGAGCTGTTTTTT

j_call: TRBJ2-2
d_call: .
clone_size: .
cdr3_length: 14
v_call: TRBV11-2
cdr3_aa: CASSPDPVGGELFF
cdr3_nt: TGTGCCAGCAGCCCGGACCCCGTGGGCGGGGAGCTGTTTTTT

j_call: TRBJ1-2
d_call: .
clone_size: .
cdr3_length: 14
v_call: TRBV7-8
cdr3_aa: CASSRNPAGYGYTF
cdr3_nt: TGTGCCAGCAGCCGAAACCCCGCAGGGTATGGCTACACCTTC

j_call: TRBJ1-2
d_call: TRBD1
clone_size: .
cdr3_length: 14
v_call: TRBV5-1
cdr3_aa: CASSSTGGARGYTF
cdr3_nt: TGCGCCAGCAGCTCGACAGGGGGCGCAAGGGGCTACACCTTC

j_call: TRBJ1-4
d_call: .
clone_size: few
cdr3_length: 14
v_call: TRBV7-9
cdr3_aa: CASSLRGTNEKLFF
cdr3_nt: TGTGCCAGCAGCTTAAGGGGGACTAATGAAAAACTGTTTTTT

j_call: TRBJ1-1
d_call: .
clone_size: few
cdr3_length: 15
v_call: TRBV10-3
cdr3_aa: CAISGAGPGTTEAFF
cdr3_nt: TGTGCCATCAGTGGAGCAGGTCCCGGGACCACTGAAGCTTTCTTT

j_call: TRBJ1-5
d_call: .
clone_size: .
cdr3_length: 16
v_call: TRBV30
cdr3_aa: CAWRQGVTKGNQPQHF
cdr3_nt: TGTGCCTGGAGGCAGGGCGTGACGAAAGGCAATCAGCCCCAGCATTTT

j_call: TRBJ2-1
d_call: .
clone_size: .
cdr3_length: 15
v_call: TRBV5-1
cdr3_aa: CASSLAGTSNNEQFF
cdr3_nt: TGCGCCAGCAGCTTGGCCGGGACCTCAAACAATGAGCAGTTCTTC

j_call: TRBJ1-5
d_call: .
clone_size: few
cdr3_length: 15
v_call: TRBV9
cdr3_aa: CASSVGYQSYQPQHF
cdr3_nt: TGTGCCAGCAGCGTAGGATATCAGTCTTATCAGCCCCAGCATTTT

j_call: TRBJ2-3
d_call: TRBD2
clone_size: .
cdr3_length: 16
v_call: TRBV7-7
cdr3_aa: CASSLSGGPGTDTQYF
cdr3_nt: TGTGCCAGCAGCTTGTCGGGAGGGCCGGGAACGGATACGCAGTATTTT

j_call: TRBJ1-1
d_call: .
clone_size: many
cdr3_length: 11
v_call: TRBV5-1
cdr3_aa: CASSFGWGAFF
cdr3_nt: TGCGCCAGCAGCTTCGGCTGGGGAGCTTTCTTT

j_call: TRBJ2-1
d_call: TRBD2
clone_size: few
cdr3_length: 16
v_call: TRBV29-1
cdr3_aa: CSVKPGLAGGYNEQFF
cdr3_nt: TGCAGCGTTAAACCGGGACTAGCGGGAGGCTACAATGAGCAGTTCTTC

j_call: TRBJ2-3
d_call: .
clone_size: few
cdr3_length: 16
v_call: TRBV12-3/TRBV12-4
cdr3_aa: CASSLIGGGGTDTQYF
cdr3_nt: TGTGCCAGCAGTTTGATAGGAGGGGGTGGCACAGATACGCAGTATTTT

j_call: TRBJ2-3
d_call: .
clone_size: few
cdr3_length: 13
v_call: TRBV7-8
cdr3_aa: CASSLPNTDTQYF
cdr3_nt: TGTGCCAGCAGCTTACCCAACACAGATACGCAGTATTTT

j_call: TRBJ1-4
d_call: TRBD1
clone_size: .
cdr3_length: 15
v_call: TRBV11-2
cdr3_aa: CASSLVHRGGEKLFF
cdr3_nt: TGTGCCAGCAGCTTAGTGCACAGGGGAGGTGAAAAACTGTTTTTT

j_call: TRBJ2-1
d_call: TRBD2
clone_size: few
cdr3_length: 15
v_call: TRBV9
cdr3_aa: CASSETSGSVNEQFF
cdr3_nt: TGTGCCAGCAGCGAGACTAGCGGGAGTGTGAATGAGCAGTTCTTC

j_call: TRBJ2-3
d_call: .
clone_size: few
cdr3_length: 15
v_call: TRBV10-1
cdr3_aa: CASSEGQRRTDTQYF
cdr3_nt: TGCGCCAGCAGTGAGGGCCAACGGAGGACAGATACGCAGTATTTT